These T cell receptor beta chains were read from a single sample in a study of T-cell reconstitution after alpha-beta-depleted transplantation in children. TCRdb called the PCR reads again in MiXCR, with one record for every CDR3 protein. The sample lists 670,000 or so distinct CDR3 sequences; under 15% were seen once. The sample was PBMCs, taken before TCRalphabeta/CD19-depleted stem cell transplant. The source of these receptors is a girl aged 2 to 9 with congenital amegakaryocytic thrombocytopenia, due to receive a stem cell transplant. The conserved cysteine and the conserved F or W are not part of the CDR3 here. Clone sizes are given selectively: once, few, many, or a class where the clone is expanded.

size: few; J: TRBJ2-7; V: TRBV7-2; CDR3: ASRSLPGEQY
size: NA; J: TRBJ2-3; V: TRBV6-1; CDR3: ASGPGLVTDTQY
size: NA; J: TRBJ1-2; V: TRBV12-3/TRBV12-4; CDR3: ASSPNRQANGYGYT
size: few; J: TRBJ2-1; V: TRBV20-1; CDR3: SARVVGASDEQF
size: NA; J: TRBJ2-4; V: TRBV27; CDR3: ASSLSAGPTRKNIQY
size: few; J: TRBJ1-1; V: TRBV20-1; CDR3: SAKDLGHEAF
size: few; J: TRBJ2-3; V: TRBV18; CDR3: ASSPTEQVFTDTQY
size: few; J: TRBJ2-1; V: TRBV29-1; CDR3: SVSPSGIYNEQF
size: NA; J: TRBJ2-1; V: TRBV11-2; CDR3: ASSLGYPAGTSVYNEQF
size: NA; J: TRBJ2-7; V: TRBV7-6; CDR3: ASSLREKSHEQY
size: NA; J: TRBJ2-3; V: TRBV7-7; CDR3: ASSHGRPGTDTQY
size: NA; J: TRBJ1-1; V: TRBV28; CDR3: ASSWAQGAF
size: NA; J: TRBJ2-3; V: TRBV12-3/TRBV12-4; CDR3: ASRAGRAGDTQY
size: many; J: TRBJ2-7; V: TRBV5-1; CDR3: ASAPRTASLTYEQY
size: NA; J: TRBJ1-5; V: TRBV19; CDR3: ASRTDLNQPQH
size: many; J: TRBJ2-3; V: TRBV7-3; CDR3: ASSMGLAGVNTQY
size: few; J: TRBJ1-1; V: TRBV20-1; CDR3: SARADTPNTEAF
size: NA; J: TRBJ2-2; V: TRBV11-2; CDR3: ASSLVPGGELF
size: few; J: TRBJ2-2; V: TRBV30; CDR3: AWSGAGELF
size: many; J: TRBJ1-1; V: TRBV6-4; CDR3: ASSRDWDTEAF
size: few; J: TRBJ1-1; V: TRBV20-1; CDR3: SAGTPGPMNTEAF
size: NA; J: TRBJ1-3; V: TRBV19; CDR3: AVVSGNTIY
size: few; J: TRBJ2-5; V: TRBV12-3/TRBV12-4; CDR3: ASSLRYGLEETQY
size: many; J: TRBJ1-2; V: TRBV27; CDR3: ASSPGTGANYGYT
size: NA; J: TRBJ1-5; V: TRBV11-2; CDR3: ASSFGPGARQPQH
size: few; J: TRBJ1-1; V: TRBV7-8; CDR3: ASSLTADLAF
size: NA; J: TRBJ2-6; V: TRBV20-1; CDR3: SARAGTSVGSANVLT
size: many; J: TRBJ2-5; V: TRBV5-5; CDR3: ASSGTLSQETQY
size: few; J: TRBJ2-7; V: TRBV27; CDR3: ASSLGASGREQY
size: many; J: TRBJ2-1; V: TRBV5-1; CDR3: ASSSAGLAEDNEQF
size: NA; J: TRBJ2-1; V: TRBV29-1; CDR3: SVWTSGRASEQF
size: many; J: TRBJ2-1; V: TRBV27; CDR3: ATGFSSGSEQF
size: many; J: TRBJ2-1; V: TRBV12-3/TRBV12-4; CDR3: ASSSLLEQF
size: NA; J: TRBJ1-1; V: TRBV29-1; CDR3: SVAPSGAAF
size: NA; J: TRBJ2-3; V: TRBV7-2; CDR3: ASSPPFLDLPDTQY
size: NA; J: TRBJ2-5; V: TRBV29-1; CDR3: SVEYATSYIQQTQY
size: few; J: TRBJ1-5; V: TRBV20-1; CDR3: SARDPWGFNQPQH
size: few; J: TRBJ2-7; V: TRBV4-1; CDR3: ASSQLAGDEQY
size: NA; J: TRBJ2-1; V: TRBV29-1; CDR3: SGQLDEQF
size: NA; J: TRBJ2-1; V: TRBV20-1; CDR3: SARRAGGTNEQF
size: NA; J: TRBJ1-5; V: TRBV6-1; CDR3: ASTNRIRDSNQPQH
size: NA; J: TRBJ2-3; V: TRBV24-1; CDR3: ATSDSGLDTQY
size: NA; J: TRBJ2-3; V: TRBV20-1; CDR3: SARDPKGLTGRSDTQY
size: few; J: TRBJ2-7; V: TRBV7-3; CDR3: ASSLYLDRITGYEQY
size: NA; J: TRBJ1-6; V: TRBV20-1; CDR3: SAEDRSYNSPLH
size: NA; J: TRBJ2-5; V: TRBV27; CDR3: ASSPREGVIWETQY
size: once; J: TRBJ2-3; V: TRBV12-3/TRBV12-4; CDR3: TSSLDGLAGGFSTDTQY
size: NA; J: TRBJ2-7; V: TRBV18; CDR3: ASSSSGYVGEQY
size: many; J: TRBJ2-3; V: TRBV6-1; CDR3: ASRTTSLRADTQY